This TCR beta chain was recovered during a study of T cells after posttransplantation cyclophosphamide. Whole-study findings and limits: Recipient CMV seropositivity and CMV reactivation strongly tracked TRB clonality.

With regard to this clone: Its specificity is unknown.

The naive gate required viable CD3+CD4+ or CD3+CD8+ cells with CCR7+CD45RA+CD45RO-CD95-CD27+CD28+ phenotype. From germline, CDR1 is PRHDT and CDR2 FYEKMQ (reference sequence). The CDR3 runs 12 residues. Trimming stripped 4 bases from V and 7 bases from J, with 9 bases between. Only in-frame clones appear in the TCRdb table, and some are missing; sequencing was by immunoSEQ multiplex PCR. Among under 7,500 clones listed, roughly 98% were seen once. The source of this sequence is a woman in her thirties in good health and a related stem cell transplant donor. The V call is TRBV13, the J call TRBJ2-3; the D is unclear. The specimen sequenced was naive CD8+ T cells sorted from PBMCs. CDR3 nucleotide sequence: TGTGCCAGCAGCTCATCGAGTTATACGCAGTATTTT. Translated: CASSSSSYTQYF.